The rows below give T cell receptor beta chains drawn from one sample of a study of blood T cell repertoires in COVID-19. The method was immunoSEQ multiplex PCR; TCRdb's version includes in-frame clones alone and lacks a portion of them. The sample yields about 130,000 clones, more than 75% seen once. The sequencing sample was made of peripheral blood. The source of these receptors is a human donor in a cohort sampled during active COVID-19. The CDR3 runs from the conserved cysteine through the conserved F or W. A D gene is named only where the DNA matches it firmly. Not all rows give a size; the values are once, few, many and, for expanded clones, a class.

j_gene | v_gene | d_gene | abundance | CDR3aa | CDR3nt
TRBJ2-1 | TRBV18 | . | . | CASSPGLNNEQFF | TGTGCCAGCTCACCAGGGCTGAACAATGAGCAGTTCTTC
TRBJ1-6 | TRBV4-2 | . | . | CASSQDQGYNSPLHF | TGTGCCAGCAGCCAAGATCAGGGGTATAATTCACCCCTCCACTTT
TRBJ2-3 | TRBV6-5 | TRBD1 | . | CASSYTADRGGTQYF | TGTGCCAGCAGTTACACAGCCGACAGGGGGGGTACGCAGTATTTT
TRBJ2-1 | TRBV6-1 | . | . | CASSEQLANNEQFF | TGTGCCAGCAGTGAACAGTTAGCGAACAATGAGCAGTTCTTC
TRBJ2-7 | TRBV12-1 | . | . | CASSSPPGLASRYEQYF | TGTGCCAGCAGCTCACCCCCGGGACTAGCGTCGAGGTACGAGCAGTACTTC
TRBJ2-5 | TRBV6-2/TRBV6-3 | . | . | CASSYSSAQETQYF | TGTGCCAGCAGTTATTCTAGCGCGCAAGAGACCCAGTACTTC
TRBJ2-3 | TRBV19 | TRBD2 | . | CASSIASGRASDTQYF | TGTGCCAGTAGTATCGCAAGCGGGAGGGCCTCAGATACGCAGTATTTT
TRBJ1-6 | TRBV9 | . | few | CASSVRQNNSPLHF | TGTGCCAGCAGCGTGCGGCAGAATAATTCACCCCTCCACTTT
TRBJ1-5 | TRBV19 | TRBD1 | . | CAVQGFGNQPQHF | TGTGCGGTACAGGGGTTCGGCAATCAGCCCCAGCATTTT
TRBJ2-7 | TRBV3-1/TRBV3-2 | TRBD2 | . | CASSHRTSGYEQYF | TGTGCCAGCAGCCATCGGACTAGCGGGTACGAGCAGTACTTC
TRBJ2-1 | TRBV7-2 | TRBD2 | once | CASSSERGKQFF | TGTGCCAGCAGCTCCGAGCGGGGCAAGCAGTTCTTC
TRBJ2-7 | TRBV5-6 | TRBD2 | . | CASSPAGLAKAYEQYF | TGTGCCAGCAGCCCGGCGGGACTAGCAAAAGCCTACGAGCAGTACTTC
TRBJ2-1 | TRBV29-1 | . | . | CTGTFNNEQFF | TGCACGGGGACTTTTAACAATGAGCAGTTCTTC
TRBJ2-6 | TRBV28 | . | . | CASSLGASGANVLTF | TGTGCCAGCAGTTTAGGGGCCTCTGGGGCCAACGTCCTGACTTTC
TRBJ1-3 | TRBV12-3/TRBV12-4 | . | once | CASSLGEVTIYF | TGTGCCAGCAGTTTGGGGGAGGTCACCATATATTTT
TRBJ2-1 | TRBV11-3 | TRBD1 | . | CASSYRGWTGDNEQFF | TGTGCCAGCAGCTATCGAGGTTGGACAGGGGATAATGAGCAGTTCTTC
TRBJ2-7 | TRBV12-5 | TRBD2 | . | CASAPNPGLAGSSPYEQYF | TGTGCTAGTGCCCCTAACCCGGGACTAGCGGGGTCTAGTCCCTACGAGCAGTACTTC
TRBJ1-1 | TRBV3-1/TRBV3-2 | . | . | CASTPREVTEAFF | TGTGCCAGCACACCACGTGAGGTCACTGAAGCTTTCTTT
TRBJ1-2 | TRBV20-1 | . | few | CSAPLKSGYTF | TGCAGTGCCCCCTTAAAGAGTGGCTACACCTTC
TRBJ1-2 | TRBV5-1 | TRBD1 | . | CASSQPGGTANYGYTF | TGCGCCAGCAGTCAACCCGGAGGGACAGCTAACTATGGCTACACCTTC
TRBJ1-2 | TRBV7-2 | . | . | CASSLAYGTTNYGYTF | TGTGCCAGCAGCTTAGCCTACGGGACAACTAACTATGGCTACACCTTC
TRBJ2-7 | TRBV6-5 | . | . | CASKDSYEQYF | TGTGCCAGCAAGGACAGCTACGAGCAGTACTTC
TRBJ2-3 | TRBV5-1 | TRBD1 | . | CASSLVTTGDGTDTQYF | TGCGCCAGCAGCTTGGTTACAACAGGGGATGGCACAGATACGCAGTATTTT
TRBJ2-3 | TRBV15 | . | once | CATSRDRSDTQYF | TGTGCCACCAGCAGAGATCGGAGCGATACGCAGTATTTT
TRBJ2-1 | TRBV24-1 | . | . | CATSDAVYNEQFF | TGTGCCACCAGTGATGCGGTCTACAATGAGCAGTTCTTC
TRBJ2-1 | TRBV9 | . | . | CASSPQGPIGSYNEQFF | TGTGCCAGCAGCCCCCAGGGCCCAATAGGCTCCTACAATGAGCAGTTCTTC
TRBJ2-7 | TRBV12-3/TRBV12-4 | . | once | CASRNSVGREQYF | TGTGCCAGCAGAAACTCAGTAGGGAGGGAGCAGTACTTC
TRBJ1-1 | TRBV19 | . | . | CASSLDSLQMNTEAFF | TGTGCCAGTAGTCTAGACAGTCTTCAAATGAACACTGAAGCTTTCTTT
TRBJ1-1 | TRBV7-2 | . | few | CASSSQGGALAFF | TGTGCCAGCAGCTCCCAGGGCGGGGCGTTGGCTTTCTTT
TRBJ1-5 | TRBV6-6 | TRBD1 | . | CASSYGDRGRQPQHF | TGTGCCAGCAGTTACGGGGACAGGGGGCGTCAGCCCCAGCATTTT
TRBJ2-1 | TRBV7-6 | TRBD2 | . | CASRPGLAGSYNEQFF | TGTGCCAGCAGGCCGGGACTAGCGGGCTCCTACAATGAGCAGTTCTTC
TRBJ1-6 | TRBV12-3/TRBV12-4 | . | few | CASSLDQEDPLHF | TGTGCCAGCAGTCTGGACCAGGAGGACCCCCTCCACTTT
TRBJ2-7 | TRBV4-1 | TRBD1 | . | CASSQVGTATYEQYF | TGCGCCAGCAGCCAAGTGGGGACAGCCACCTACGAGCAGTACTTC
TRBJ2-7 | TRBV5-1 | . | . | CASTGQPAYEQYF | TGCGCCAGCACGGGACAACCAGCCTACGAGCAGTACTTC
TRBJ2-6 | TRBV6-2/TRBV6-3 | . | . | CASSSGSHSGANVLTF | TGTGCCAGCAGTTCTGGCAGTCACTCTGGGGCCAACGTCCTGACTTTC
TRBJ2-2 | TRBV7-9 | . | . | CASSWAGNTGELFF | TGTGCCAGCAGCTGGGCCGGGAACACCGGGGAGCTGTTTTTT
TRBJ1-4 | TRBV10-2 | TRBD1 | . | CASRTGLDNEKLFF | TGCGCCAGCCGGACAGGGTTAGATAATGAAAAACTGTTTTTT
TRBJ2-7 | TRBV5-8 | . | . | CASGQWSYEQYF | TGTGCCAGCGGCCAGTGGTCCTACGAGCAGTACTTC
TRBJ1-5 | TRBV18 | . | . | CASSPVQGGDQPQHF | TGTGCCAGCTCACCAGTACAGGGAGGGGATCAGCCCCAGCATTTT
TRBJ1-2 | TRBV6-5 | TRBD1 | few | CASSYTGQGAGYTF | TGTGCCAGCAGTTATACAGGACAGGGAGCTGGCTACACCTTC
TRBJ2-1 | TRBV14 | TRBD2 | . | CASSQGGTNNEQFF | TGTGCCAGCAGCCAGGGTGGGACTAACAATGAGCAGTTCTTC
TRBJ2-7 | TRBV25-1 | . | . | CASSAAGPLLEQYF | TGTGCCAGCAGTGCGGCAGGGCCTCTTCTCGAGCAGTACTTC
TRBJ2-7 | TRBV5-6 | . | . | CASSGSSYEQYF | TGTGCCAGCAGCGGCAGCTCCTACGAGCAGTACTTC
TRBJ2-1 | TRBV11-2 | . | . | CASSLDTAEFNEQFF | TGTGCCAGCAGCTTAGATACAGCCGAGTTCAATGAGCAGTTCTTC
TRBJ2-2 | TRBV6-5 | . | once | CASSYGTTNTGELFF | TGTGCCAGCAGTTACGGGACAACTAACACCGGGGAGCTGTTTTTT
TRBJ2-7 | TRBV5-4 | . | . | CASSLKLGGYEQYF | TGTGCCAGCAGCTTGAAGCTGGGGGGCTACGAGCAGTACTTC
TRBJ2-4 | TRBV19 | . | . | CASSNIPGVIQYF | TGTGCCAGTAGTAACATTCCGGGGGTCATTCAGTACTTC
TRBJ2-3 | TRBV7-9 | TRBD2 | . | CASSLGTSGRGENTDTQYF | TGTGCCAGCAGCTTAGGCACTAGCGGGAGAGGCGAGAACACAGATACGCAGTATTTT
TRBJ2-3 | TRBV30 | TRBD2 | . | CAWSSLASTDTQYF | TGTGCCTGGAGCTCACTAGCGTCGACAGATACGCAGTATTTT
TRBJ1-1 | TRBV3-1/TRBV3-2 | . | . | CASSQASGMIGFF | TGTGCCAGCAGCCAAGCCTCCGGGATGATTGGGTTCTTT
TRBJ1-5 | TRBV3-1/TRBV3-2 | . | once | CASSQDRQPQHF | TGTGCCAGCAGCCAAGATCGTCAGCCCCAGCATTTT
TRBJ2-3 | TRBV10-2 | TRBD2 | . | CASKEREFTDTQYF | TGCGCCAGCAAGGAGCGGGAATTCACAGATACGCAGTATTTT
TRBJ1-2 | TRBV19 | TRBD1 | . | CASPTGTGIGNGYTF | TGTGCCAGTCCAACCGGGACAGGGATTGGAAATGGCTACACCTTC
TRBJ1-2 | TRBV15 | . | once | CATSRDGRTYGYTF | TGTGCCACCAGCAGAGATGGCAGAACCTATGGCTACACCTTC
TRBJ1-5 | TRBV3-1/TRBV3-2 | TRBD1 | . | CASSHPLWGQRFRPQHF | TGTGCCAGCAGCCACCCCTTATGGGGACAGCGGTTTCGGCCCCAGCATTTT
TRBJ1-4 | TRBV25-1 | TRBD1 | . | CASSELTGTEKLFF | TGTGCCAGCAGTGAATTGACAGGGACTGAAAAACTGTTTTTT
TRBJ2-7 | TRBV6-2/TRBV6-3 | TRBD1 | . | CASSTRDRVSYEQYF | TGTGCCAGCAGTACCCGGGACAGGGTGAGCTACGAGCAGTACTTC
TRBJ2-1 | TRBV5-1 | TRBD2 | many | CASGLGVLAGEQFF | TGCGCCAGCGGACTTGGGGTGCTAGCGGGTGAGCAGTTCTTC
TRBJ2-1 | TRBV3-1/TRBV3-2 | . | . | CASRAQGSLSSSYNEQFF | TGTGCCAGCAGGGCACAGGGTTCCCTTTCGTCAAGCTACAATGAGCAGTTCTTC
TRBJ1-2 | TRBV11-2 | TRBD1 | . | CASSSRQGTRLSSGYTF | TGTGCCAGCAGCTCCAGACAGGGGACACGCCTCAGTTCTGGCTACACCTTC